This T cell receptor beta chain was sequenced for a study of cytomegalovirus exposure and HLA in healthy donors. General study results and limits: Later, TCR association rates were found to vary by HLA locus, highest for DRB1 and lowest for HLA-C.

Notes on this clone: The antigen is unknown.

Amplification used 60 Vbeta primers and 13 Jbeta primers. Methods used by the authors: Later reanalysis found about 78 million unique TCR beta chains, approximately 11 million of them shared. TCRdb's copy holds only in-frame clones and misses some; the assay was immunoSEQ multiplex PCR. The V and J calls and clone size were taken over from that table, and D and trimming were inferred from the DNA. The sample contains about 200,000 clones, about 80% of which appear only once. Germline CDR1 reads LNHNV; CDR2 reads YYDKDF (reference sequence). The J segment lost 3 bases and the V segment lost 8 bases, leaving 9 bases of the junction unmatched. The CDR3 is 15 residues long.

This TCR derives from a woman aged 25 to 39 in good health and CMV-seropositive. Sequenced sample: PBMCs. The chain recombines TRBV15 with TRBJ2-5; 10 bases match TRBD1. CDR3 DNA: TGTGCCACCTCTTTTGGACAGGGGGGGAAAGAGACCCAGTACTTC. It specifies CATSFGQGGKETQYF. Together with reference TRBV15 and TRBJ2-5, the CDR3 gives the full variable domain: DAMVIQNPRYQVTQFGKPVTLSCSQTLNHNVMYWYQQKSSQAPKLLFHYYDKDFNNEADTPDNFQSRRPNTSFCFLDIRSPGLGDTAMYLCATSFGQGGKETQYFGPGTRLLVL.